Below are 25 T cell receptor beta chains sequenced from a single sample in a study of beta chain features in type 1 diabetes. As every portion of the isolated RNA was reverse transcribed, the sequencing read expressed TCRB transcripts. Clones were read by immunoSEQ multiplex PCR, and TCRdb kept only the in-frame ones, dropping some. The repertoire has fewer than 650,000 clones, 15% to 19% of them found once; the top ten carry about 0.097%. Sequencing was performed on naive CD4+ T cells from blood. Source of these receptors: a man in his late teens or twenties in good health.

This sequence joins TRBV7-9 and TRBJ2-7, with TRBD2 matching 7 bases. The germline CDR1 and CDR2 sequences are SEHNR and FQNEAQ (reference sequence). The V gene end was trimmed by 3 bases and the J gene end by 6 bases; junction bases not matched to a gene: 2. The CDR3 runs 12 residues. The CDR3 coding sequence is TGTGCCAGCAGCTTTGGGGGGGTCGAGCAGTACTTC. It translates to CASSFGGVEQYF.

The V call is TRBV18, the J call TRBJ1-1; TRBD1 matches 9 bases. From germline, CDR1 is KGHSH and CDR2 LQKENI. This CDR3 is 13 amino acids long. The junction had 7 bases not matched to a gene; V was cut back by 3 bases and J by 11 bases. The DNA for the CDR3 is TGTGCCAGCTCACCGGGGACAGGGACTCTTGCTTTCTTT. Amino acids: CASSPGTGTLAFF.

This clone was seen once. One end of the junction is discordant with germline, which a read error may explain. The V call is TRBV27, the J call TRBJ2-4, with 11 bases lining up with TRBD1. The CDR3 sequence is 13 residues long. Germline CDR1 and CDR2: MNHEY and SMNVEV (reference sequence). CDR3 protein: CASSLSLWGQGDF. The CDR3 region has the DNA TGTGCCAGCAGTTTAAGTCTTTGGGGACAGGGGGACTTC.

This clone was counted between two and nine times. J is TRBJ2-2 and V is TRBV5-1; 8 bases match TRBD2. V lost 4 bases to trimming and J lost 10 bases; unmatched junction nucleotides: 9. The germline gives CDR1 SGHRS, CDR2 YFSETQ. CDR3 length: 14 residues. CDR3 bases: TGCGCCAGCAGCCTACGGACTAGCAGAGAGGAGCTGTTTTTT. This encodes CASSLRTSREELFF.

In its sample, this clone was seen a few times. The gene calls are TRBV4-2 and TRBJ1-6, with TRBD1 identical over 9 bases. The J segment lost 8 bases and the V segment lost 4 bases, leaving 9 bases of the junction unmatched. Germline loops: CDR1 LGHNA, CDR2 YNFKEQ. This CDR3 comprises 16 residues. The CDR3 spells CASSPNPGQGHSPLHF. CDR3 DNA sequence: TGTGCCAGCAGCCCAAATCCGGGACAGGGCCATTCACCCCTCCACTTT.

The rearrangement uses TRBV7-2 and TRBJ2-7, with TRBD1 matching over 8 bases. The germline V gene has CDR1 SGHTA and CDR2 FQGNSA. The CDR3 covers 14 residues. The V segment lost 5 bases and the J segment 4 bases; nucleotides outside the gene matches: 7. Written as DNA, the CDR3 is TGTGCCAGCAGCCCACAGGGGGGCGCTTACGAGCAGTACTTC. Translated: CASSPQGGAYEQYF.

This clone was detected only a few times. The chain joins TRBV27 to TRBJ1-5; D is undetermined. Trimming removed 6 bases from V and 3 bases from J, with 12 bases in between. The CDR3 length is 14 residues. The germline CDR1 and CDR2 sequences are MNHEY and SMNVEV (reference sequence). CDR3 sequence: CASRGQAPNQPQHF. The CDR3 region has the DNA TGTGCCAGCAGAGGGCAGGCTCCCAATCAGCCCCAGCATTTT.

This chain uses TRBV4-1 with TRBJ2-1; TRBD2 matches 11 bases. Per germline, CDR1 MGHRA and CDR2 YSYEKL. The CDR3 spans 15 residues. V was pared by 5 bases and J by 4 bases, with 4 bases of the junction left unmatched. The CDR3 region is CASSSLAGVYNEQFF. The CDR3 DNA reads as TGCGCCAGCAGCTCACTAGCGGGGGTGTACAATGAGCAGTTCTTC.

This chain joins TRBV11-2 and TRBJ2-3, with 11 bases aligning to TRBD2. The CDR3 is 17 amino acids. The germline CDR1 and CDR2 sequences are SGHAT and FQNNGV. V shed 4 bases, J shed 7 bases, and the junction held 13 bases outside the gene matches. This CDR3 is CASSSSLLAGGQNTQYF. The CDR3 DNA reads TGTGCCAGCAGCTCAAGTCTTTTAGCGGGAGGGCAGAATACGCAGTATTTT.

The gene calls are TRBV9 and TRBJ2-7; D unclear. The CDR3 has 11 amino acids. Trimming removed 2 bases at V and 3 bases at J, with 3 bases between. The germline CDR1 and CDR2 sequences are SGDLS and YYNGEE. CDR3 sequence: CASSVYYEQYF. The DNA for the CDR3 is TGTGCCAGCAGCGTGTACTACGAGCAGTACTTC.

The rearrangement uses TRBV28 and TRBJ2-5, with D hard to call. V was pared by 5 bases and J by 5 bases, with 15 bases between. Germline CDR1 reads MDHEN; CDR2 reads SYDVKM. This CDR3 is built from 14 residues. The CDR3 DNA reads as TGTGCCAGCAGTGGGCACCCCTTTTTGGAGACCCAGTACTTC. The encoded protein is CASSGHPFLETQYF.

This rearrangement joins TRBV19 to TRBJ1-1; the D gene is possibly TRBD1 (6 bases). CDR1 is LNHDA and CDR2 is SQIVND in the germline V gene (reference sequence). Trimming left V 6 bases short and J 1 base short, with 12 bases between. The CDR3 sequence is 14 residues long. This CDR3 reads CASRKGGANTEAFF. CDR3 bases: TGTGCCAGTAGGAAGGGGGGCGCGAACACTGAAGCTTTCTTT.

V is TRBV18 and J is TRBJ2-1; possible D gene TRBD1, 5 bases. This CDR3 comprises 15 residues. Germline assignment: CDR1 KGHSH and CDR2 LQKENI. The germline V and J ends were trimmed by 4 bases and 14 bases, with 24 bases remaining between them. Here the CDR3 reads CASSLQGSPGVGKFF. The CDR3 DNA follows: TGTGCCAGCTCACTTCAGGGAAGCCCCGGTGTGGGAAAGTTCTTC.

This chain connects TRBV5-4 to TRBJ1-2; D is uncertain. Trimming took 0 bases from V and 5 from J, leaving 11 bases between them. In germline, CDR1 is SGHNT, CDR2 YYREEE (reference sequence). CDR3 length: 14 amino acids. The CDR3 region is CASSLVQSRYGYTF. As DNA, the CDR3 is TGTGCCAGCAGCTTGGTACAGTCGAGATATGGCTACACCTTC. Combining the CDR3 with reference TRBV5-4 and TRBJ1-2 gives the whole variable domain ETGVTQSPTHLIKTRGQQVTLRCSSQSGHNTVSWYQQALGQGPQFIFQYYREEENGRGNFPPRFSGLQFPNYSSELNVNALELDDSALYLCASSLVQSRYGYTFGSGTRLTVV.

This clone was seen a few times. J is TRBJ1-4 and V is TRBV28; the D gene is possibly TRBD1 (6 bases). Germline CDR1 MDHEN, CDR2 SYDVKM. The CDR3 runs to 15 residues. Trimming pared 5 bases from V and 5 bases from J, leaving 15 bases between. Here the CDR3 DNA reads TGTGCCAGCAGTCCGACGGGGCAGGGGAATGAAAAACTGTTTTTT. It encodes CASSPTGQGNEKLFF.

This clone was seen ten or more times. The gene calls are TRBV21-1 and TRBJ2-3; TRBD1, as called in the table, went unchecked against the DNA. TRBV21-1 is an annotated pseudogene. CDR3 length: 16 amino acids. The CDR3: CASSRWDRGSTDTQYF. Here the CDR3 DNA reads TGTGCCAGCAGCAGATGGGACAGGGGAAGCACAGATACGCAGTATTTT.

This clone was detected only a few times. This chain connects TRBV10-3 to TRBJ2-7; TRBD1 is a possible D gene (5 bases). The CDR3 has 14 amino acids. Trimming stripped 10 bases from V and 0 bases from J, with 16 bases between. Germline CDR1 ENHRY, CDR2 SYGVKD. CDR3 sequence: CATRPDGHSYEQYF. The CDR3 nucleotides read TGTGCCACTCGGCCGGACGGACACTCCTACGAGCAGTACTTC.

In its sample, this clone was seen a few times. V and J are TRBV4-3 and TRBJ1-2, with 7 bases that match TRBD1. The length of the CDR3 is 17 residues. With 0 bases clipped from V and 4 bases from J, the junction kept 11 bases outside the gene matches. The V gene's germline CDR1 is LGHNA and CDR2 YSLEER. The CDR3 is CASSQDYRQGRGYGYTF. The DNA for the CDR3 is TGCGCCAGCAGCCAAGATTATCGACAGGGAAGGGGCTATGGCTACACCTTC.

This clone was observed a few times. The rearrangement uses TRBV10-3 and TRBJ1-3; no reliable D call. Germline V gene lookup returns CDR1 ENHRY and CDR2 SYGVKD. The V gene lost 10 bases and the J gene lost 4 bases, with 14 bases spanning the gap. CDR3 size: 13 residues. CDR3 residues: CATLPGLGNTIYF. DNA for the CDR3: TGTGCCACCCTTCCGGGGTTAGGAAACACCATATATTTT.

The genes are TRBV21-1 and TRBJ2-7; TRBD2, the table's D call, was not compared with the DNA. TRBV21-1 is assigned pseudogene status. CDR3 size: 11 residues. This CDR3 is CASYPRYEQYF. The DNA for the CDR3 is TGTGCCAGCTACCCACGGTACGAGCAGTACTTC.

This clone was recorded a few times. The V gene is TRBV4-2, the J gene TRBJ1-1; D is uncertain. Trimming stripped 0 bases from V and 1 base from J, with 9 bases between. Germline CDR1 is LGHNA and CDR2 is YNFKEQ. The CDR3 spans 15 residues. CDR3 sequence: CASSQESTGNTEAFF. The CDR3 bases are TGTGCCAGCAGCCAAGAAAGTACGGGGAACACTGAAGCTTTCTTT.

The V call is TRBV2, the J call TRBJ1-6, with D perhaps TRBD1 (5 bases). The germline gives CDR1 SNHLY, CDR2 FYNNEI. V was shortened by 4 bases and J by 9 bases, with 10 bases between the two germline ends. The CDR3 is 13 amino acids. CDR3 nucleotides: TGTGCCAGCAGTGCGGGGGTAGGTTCACCCCTCCACTTT. This codes for CASSAGVGSPLHF.

This clone has more than one count but fewer than ten. CDR3 residues: CASTYGADTQYF. The CDR3 coding sequence is TGTGCCAGCACCTACGGAGCAGATACGCAGTATTTT. J is TRBJ2-3 and V is TRBV2, with D hard to call. The CDR3 is 12 residues long. Trimming cost V 7 bases and J 4 bases, with 9 bases left between them. Germline V gives CDR1 SNHLY, CDR2 FYNNEI.

This rearrangement joins TRBV4-1 to TRBJ2-5; 11 bases match TRBD1. Germline trimming cut 5 bases from V and 12 bases from J; bases unmatched to any gene: 5. This CDR3 has 12 residues. The germline gives CDR1 MGHRA, CDR2 YSYEKL. The CDR3 bases are TGCGCCAGCAGCTGGACAGGGGGCCCCAAGTACTTC. It codes for CASSWTGGPKYF.

This clone has more than one count but fewer than ten. J is TRBJ2-1 and V is TRBV7-3; 8 bases are shared with TRBD2. The CDR3 runs to 16 residues. V shed 1 base, J shed 1 base, and the junction held 3 bases outside the gene matches. Germline V gene sequence: CDR1 SGHTA, CDR2 FQGTGA. The chain's CDR3 is CASSLRGGRSYNEQFF. CDR3 bases: TGTGCCAGCAGCTTAAGAGGCGGGAGGTCCTACAATGAGCAGTTCTTC. The variable domain in full, with the rest retrieved from reference TRBV7-3 and TRBJ2-1, is GAGVSQTPSNKVTEKGKYVELRCDPISGHTALYWYRQSLGQGPEFLIYFQGTGAADDSGLPNDRFFAVRPEGSVSTLKIQRTERGDSAVYLCASSLRGGRSYNEQFFGPGTRLTVL.